A single sample is the source of the 17 T cell receptor beta chains below, sequenced in a study of cytomegalovirus exposure and HLA in healthy donors. The PCR made use of 60 Vbeta and 13 Jbeta primers. TCRdb's table, derived via immunoSEQ multiplex PCR, lists solely in-frame clones and lacks some. The table has 100,000 or so clones, over 60% seen once. Sequenced material: PBMCs. These receptors all stem from a woman between 35 and 50 years old in good health and CMV-seropositive.

The chain is built from TRBV11-2 and TRBJ1-4; D may be TRBD1 (5 bases). Trimming removed 1 base at V and 8 bases at J, with 14 bases between. The germline CDR1 and CDR2 sequences are SGHAT and FQNNGV. The CDR3 sequence is 15 residues long. The CDR3 DNA is TGTGCCAGCAGCTTAGTCCCTAGGAGGGACGAAAAACTGTTTTTT. The encoded protein is CASSLVPRRDEKLFF.

CDR3 nucleotides: TGCAGTGCTAGACAGGGTGAAAAACTGTTTTTT. This gives the protein CSARQGEKLFF. The chain couples TRBV20-1 to TRBJ1-4; tentatively, D is TRBD1 (5 bases). Trimming shortened V by 2 bases and J by 7 bases, and 5 bases separated the two germline ends. This CDR3 has 11 residues. CDR1 is DFQATT, CDR2 SNEGSKA, per germline (reference sequence).

This clone was counted between two and nine times. CDR3 in DNA: TGTGCCAGCAGCCAGGGACTAGCGGGATCTTCGACAGATACGCAGTATTTT. Its protein product is CASSQGLAGSSTDTQYF. The gene calls are TRBV5-6 and TRBJ2-3, with TRBD2 matching over 13 bases. The germline CDR1 and CDR2 sequences are SGHDT and YYEEEE. The ends lost 4 bases at V and 3 bases at J; junction bases unmatched: 8. The CDR3 totals 17 residues.

This chain joins TRBV5-6 and TRBJ1-1; TRBD1 aligns across 8 bases. The germline gives CDR1 SGHDT, CDR2 YYEEEE. This CDR3 is built from 16 residues. With V trimmed by 4 bases and J by 0 bases, 8 bases remained unmatched. As DNA, the CDR3 is TGTGCCAGCAGCCCAGGGGACAGGAGGATGAACACTGAAGCTTTCTTT. Its protein product is CASSPGDRRMNTEAFF.

The sample holds one count of this clone. This chain uses TRBV27 with TRBJ2-7, with 9 positions matching TRBD2. This CDR3 spans 16 amino acids. V shed 6 bases and J 5 bases; nucleotides not matched to a gene: 14. The germline gives CDR1 MNHEY, CDR2 SMNVEV (reference sequence). CDR3 bases: TGTGCCAGCAGCCTTTACATACCAGCGGGAGGCCACGAGCAGTACTTC. Encoded protein: CASSLYIPAGGHEQYF.

The chain has TRBV7-2 and TRBJ2-4; 9 bases map to TRBD1. Trimming took 5 bases from V and 14 from J; bases not matched to a gene: 10. Germline V gene data show CDR1 as SGHTA and CDR2 as FQGNSA. The CDR3 runs 13 residues. The CDR3 nucleotides are TGTGCCAGCAGCCCCCCGGGGCGGACAGGGGAGTACTTC. Its translation: CASSPPGRTGEYF. The entire variable domain, with the rest obtained from reference TRBV7-2 and TRBJ2-4, is as follows: GAGVSQSPSNKVTEKGKDVELRCDPISGHTALYWYRQSLGQGLEFLIYFQGNSAPDKSGLPSDRFSAERTGGSVSTLTIQRTQQEDSAVYLCASSPPGRTGEYFGAGTRLSVL.

The chain is built from TRBV7-6 and TRBJ2-3, with D tentatively TRBD1 (5 bases). The CDR3 extends over 14 amino acids. Germline CDR1 reads SGHVS; CDR2 reads FNYEAQ. V dropped 1 base and J dropped 3 bases, with 8 bases sitting between them. The CDR3 DNA is TGTGCCAGCAGCTTAGGCCAGGGAACAGATACGCAGTATTTT. It translates to CASSLGQGTDTQYF.

The chain links TRBV19 to TRBJ2-5; 9 bases are shared with TRBD1. CDR3 length equals 14 residues. Per germline, CDR1 LNHDA and CDR2 SQIVND (reference sequence). Trimming took 4 bases from V and 4 from J; bases not matched to a gene: 4. CDR3 region: CASSTRDRVETQYF. The CDR3 nucleotides read TGTGCCAGTAGTACCCGGGACAGGGTAGAGACCCAGTACTTC.

The rearrangement joins TRBV7-9 to TRBJ2-4; a possible D gene is TRBD2 (5 bases). Trimming removed 1 base from V and 5 bases from J, with 15 bases in between. Germline V gene sequence: CDR1 SEHNR, CDR2 FQNEAQ (reference sequence). CDR3 length equals 16 residues. CDR3 in DNA: TGTGCCAGCAGCTTAGGGTTGAGCGGTGGTGAAAACATTCAGTACTTC. Protein sequence: CASSLGLSGGENIQYF.

The V and J genes are TRBV19 and TRBJ1-3; TRBD1 might be the D (6 bases). Trimming stripped 6 bases from V and 3 bases from J, with 12 bases between. The CDR3 runs 14 residues. Per germline, CDR1 LNHDA and CDR2 SQIVND (reference sequence). CDR3 protein: CASRDSGDGNTIYF. The CDR3 coding sequence is TGTGCCAGTAGGGACTCAGGGGATGGAAACACCATATATTTT.

The DNA of the CDR3 is TGTGCCAGCAGCTTACTCGACAGGGAACGGGTCTATGGCTACACCTTC. Residues: CASSLLDRERVYGYTF. The J gene is TRBJ1-2, the V gene TRBV7-2; TRBD1 aligns across 7 bases. The V and J ends lost 2 bases and 4 bases, in that order; junction bases with no gene match: 10. Germline V lookup: CDR1 SGHTA, CDR2 FQGNSA. This CDR3 is built from 16 residues.

In DNA, the CDR3 is TGTGCCAGCAGCTTAAATACGGCGGGGGGGGGAGACATTCAGTACTTC. Translating gives CASSLNTAGGGDIQYF. The chain employs TRBV7-3 and TRBJ2-4, with TRBD2 matching over 9 bases. Germline CDR1 and CDR2: SGHTA and FQGTGA. The CDR3 runs to 16 residues. The V segment lost 1 base and the J segment 8 bases; nucleotides outside the gene matches: 9.

The rearrangement joins TRBV4-3 to TRBJ2-3, with D uncertain. Germline V gene lookup returns CDR1 LGHNA and CDR2 YSLEER. This CDR3 contains 14 residues. The V and J ends lost 1 base and 4 bases respectively, with 9 bases between them. The CDR3 region is CASSQVGSADTQYF. CDR3 DNA: TGCGCCAGCAGCCAAGTTGGTAGTGCAGATACGCAGTATTTT.

The chain employs TRBV19 and TRBJ2-7; a possible D gene is TRBD1 (5 bases). Germline V CDR1 and CDR2: LNHDA, SQIVND (reference sequence). The CDR3 loop spans 11 amino acids. V lost 7 bases and J 4 bases, leaving 8 bases between the germline ends. The CDR3 loop is CASTQGYEQYF. CDR3 DNA: TGTGCCAGTACTCAGGGATACGAGCAGTACTTC.

The chain uses TRBV19 and TRBJ2-1, with TRBD1 as a possible D gene (5 bases). The CDR3 is 13 residues long. CDR1 is LNHDA, CDR2 SQIVND, per germline (reference sequence). The V end lost 4 bases, the J end lost 6 bases, and 10 bases lay between the germline ends. CDR3 bases: TGTGCCAGTAGTAATCAGGGAATCAATGAGCAGTTCTTC. Translated, it gives CASSNQGINEQFF. Based on the CDR3 plus reference TRBV19 and TRBJ2-1, the full variable domain is DGGITQSPKYLFRKEGQNVTLSCEQNLNHDAMYWYRQDPGQGLRLIYYSQIVNDFQKGDIAEGYSVSREKKESFPLTVTSAQKNPTAFYLCASSNQGINEQFFGPGTRLTVL.

The rearrangement uses TRBV11-3 and TRBJ1-1; no firm D call. The CDR3 sequence is 12 residues long. Germline assignment: CDR1 SGHNT and CDR2 YENEEA. Trimming left V 2 bases short and J 8 bases short, with 9 bases between. Here the CDR3 reads CASSLSTPEAFF. The CDR3 DNA reads as TGTGCCAGCAGCTTAAGTACACCAGAAGCTTTCTTT. Full variable domain (outside the CDR3, taken from reference TRBV11-3 and TRBJ1-1): EAGVVQSPRYKIIEKKQPVAFWCNPISGHNTLYWYLQNLGQGPELLIRYENEEAVDDSQLPKDRFSAERLKGVDSTLKIQPAELGDSAVYLCASSLSTPEAFFGQGTRLTVV.

The V call is TRBV7-2, the J call TRBJ2-1; D is uncertain. The V and J ends lost 5 bases and 7 bases respectively, with 9 bases between them. The CDR3 spans 12 residues. Germline V gives CDR1 SGHTA, CDR2 FQGNSA. CDR3 region: CASSPSRNEQFF. CDR3 sequence (DNA): TGTGCCAGCAGCCCGTCTAGAAATGAGCAGTTCTTC.